This TCR beta chain emerged from a study of shared clonotypes between healthy human individuals. Study information: Each donor had three CD4 naive, three CD4 memory, two CD8 naive and one CD8 memory plate. Study results and limitations: Relative to their counterparts shared across all four donors, non-shared clonotypes exhibited diminished generation probabilities.

The V segment lost 7 bases and the J segment 1 base; nucleotides outside the gene matches: 16. Germline V lookup: CDR1 SNHLY, CDR2 FYNNEI. The CDR3 contains 19 residues. Original analysis: Filtering differed since immunoSEQ provided only junctions, with no quality scores. Method: immunoSEQ multiplex PCR; TCRdb's copy keeps in-frame clones and lacks some. V, J and clone size were drawn from that table, and D and trimming were deduced from the DNA. Found here are about 2 million clones, about 95% of them singletons; the top ten hold roughly 1.2%. Regarding this clone: The antigen remains undetermined.

In the naive CD8 group, cells lacked CD45RO and were positively selected for CCR7, so terminally differentiated effector memory CD45RA+ cells were left out. The sample comprised naive CD8+ T cells sorted from blood. The rearrangement uses TRBV2 and TRBJ2-2; 9 bases line up with TRBD2. The sequence came from a man aged 18 to 29 in good health. CDR3 sequence: CASNSPFSGRIRNTGELFF. The CDR3 coding sequence is TGTGCCAGCAATTCCCCCTTTAGCGGGAGAATACGGAACACCGGGGAGCTGTTTTTT.